This T cell receptor (beta chain) emerged from a study of PD-1 blockade in classical Hodgkin lymphoma. Some clones are missing from TCRdb's copy, which holds only in-frame ones; the method was immunoSEQ multiplex PCR. There are some 96,000 clones in the sample; about 93% occur only once, and roughly 2% lies in the top ten. Germline assignment: CDR1 MDHEN and CDR2 SYDVKM. Trimming removed 7 bases from V and 4 bases from J, with 11 bases in between. The CDR3 runs to 13 residues. The time point here: cycle 4 day 1 (C4D1), after less than 7 weeks of nivolumab. All trial patients relapsed after autologous stem cell transplantation. Overall study results and limits: By cycle point C4D1, TCR diversity had risen significantly in CD4+ cells (but not CD8+ cells). With respect to the repertoire differences, their causes, possibly disease activity or prior therapy, remain undefined. The authors excluded patients who started nivolumab under 1 year after ASCT.

In regard to this clone: What it binds is not known.

The chain uses TRBV28 and TRBJ1-3; no definite D call. This specimen consisted of peripheral blood mononuclear cells (PBMCs), obtained before the fourth cycle of nivolumab. This sequence was found in a human donor with classical Hodgkin lymphoma. The CDR3 here is CASTTPLGNTIYF. The CDR3 bases are TGTGCCAGCACCACTCCGCTAGGAAACACCATATATTTT.